These 11 T cell receptor beta chains were all obtained from the same sample, sequenced in a study of molecular identifiers for immune sequencing clone quantification. TCRdb fed the PCR reads into MiXCR, producing one record per CDR3 protein. The data hold around 460,000 distinct CDR3 sequences, with about a fifth observed a single time. The sequencing sample was made of naive CD8+ T cells from blood, with Jurkat cell RNA spiked in. Subset indicated: FACS-sorted CD8+CD4-CCR7+CD45RA+ naive T cells. These receptors originate from a human donor in good health. Some libraries in this study had Jurkat cell RNA spiked in.

In its sample, this clonotype was seen many times. Sequence at one end of the junction differs from germline and may be a read error. The gene calls are TRBV4-1 and TRBJ2-7; D is perhaps TRBD1 (5 bases). Germline CDR1 MGHRA, CDR2 YSYEKL. The CDR3 extends over 13 amino acids. CDR3 bases: TGTGCCAGCAGCCAGGACACCTCCTACGAGCAGTACTTC. This encodes CASSQDTSYEQYF.

Worth noting for this clonotype: This may come from a read error, since a much larger clone is one base off. The gene calls are TRBV7-6 and TRBJ1-2; tentative D call: TRBD1 (5 bases). This CDR3 is built from 15 residues. Germline-derived CDR1 and CDR2 are SGHVS and FNYEAQ. The chain's CDR3 is CASSLGQGSGYGCTF. CDR3 nucleotide sequence: TGTGCCAGCAGCTTAGGGCAGGGAAGCGGCTATGGCTGCACCTTC.

The genes are TRBV6-6 and TRBJ2-1; 13 bases agree with TRBD2. This CDR3 spans 21 amino acids. V shed 5 bases, J shed 4 bases, and the junction held 20 bases outside the gene matches. In germline, CDR1 is MNHNY, CDR2 SVGAGI (reference sequence). The CDR3, as DNA: TGTGCCAGCAGTGGAGACACAGGGGGCGCGACTAGCGGGAGGACTTACAATGAGCAGTTCTTC. It specifies CASSGDTGGATSGRTYNEQFF.

This clonotype appeared many times. The chain recombines TRBV10-3 with TRBJ2-7; perhaps D is TRBD1 or TRBD2 (5 bases each). V lost 2 bases, J lost 6 bases, and 5 bases lay in between. This CDR3 is built from 11 residues. The germline CDR1 and CDR2 sequences are ENHRY and SYGVKD. The CDR3 loop reads CAISEGGEQYF. The CDR3 bases are TGTGCCATCAGTGAGGGGGGCGAGCAGTACTTC.

J is TRBJ1-1 and V is TRBV12-3 or TRBV12-4, with a weak D call TRBD1 (6 bases). The CDR3 is 12 residues long. Trimming shortened V by 4 bases and J by 10 bases, and 13 bases separated the two germline ends. The CDR3, as DNA: TGTGCCAGCAGTTCCCGGGGGCTTGGAGCTTTCTTT. It yields the protein CASSSRGLGAFF.

This clonotype was seen a few times. The chain employs TRBV5-4 and TRBJ2-7; the match to TRBD2 covers 7 bases. Germline CDR1 SGHNT, CDR2 YYREEE (reference sequence). J was trimmed by 4 bases and V by 2 bases; bases with no gene match: 9. This CDR3 comprises 15 residues. The CDR3 DNA sequence: TGTGCCAGCAGCTTCCCGGGGAGGGAGGGGTACGAGCAGTACTTC. This codes for CASSFPGREGYEQYF.

As concerns this clonotype: This may arise from a read error, as a much more abundant clone is one base away. V and J are TRBV4-2 and TRBJ1-1; the D is unclear. This CDR3 is 13 amino acids long. Trimming removed 1 base from V and 4 bases from J, with 7 bases in between. Germline assignment: CDR1 LGHNA and CDR2 YNFKEQ. CDR3 nucleotide sequence: TGTGCCAGCAGCCAAGGTATAGGCACTGAAGCTTTCTTT. Amino acids: CASSQGIGTEAFF.

The CDR3 is CAGTPEVQETQYF. The CDR3 region has the DNA TGTGCCGGCACCCCGGAGGTTCAAGAGACCCAGTACTTC. The chain employs TRBV28 and TRBJ2-5, with D tentatively TRBD2 (5 bases). Trimming cost V 11 bases and J 2 bases, with 15 bases left between them. This CDR3 region has 13 residues. Germline CDR1 reads MDHEN; CDR2 reads SYDVKM.

This clonotype appeared many times. The chain carries TRBV7-3 and TRBJ1-5, with D unclear. V was trimmed by 1 base and J by 0 bases, leaving 7 bases between them. CDR1 SGHTA and CDR2 FQGTGA come from the germline V gene. The CDR3 runs 15 residues. The CDR3 sequence: CASSLSGSSNQPQHF. The CDR3 DNA follows: TGTGCCAGCAGCTTAAGCGGCAGTAGCAATCAGCCCCAGCATTTT.

The count of this clonotype is one. This may stem from a read error, because a much larger clone lies one nucleotide away. The chain links TRBV5-6 to TRBJ2-1, with D maybe TRBD2 (6 bases). There are 15 residues in the CDR3. The ends were cut back, 4 bases at V and 6 bases at J, with 17 bases in the middle. Germline CDR1 reads SGHDT; CDR2 reads YYEEEE. The CDR3 sequence: CASSLVGGPPNEQFF. The CDR3 DNA follows: TGTGCCAGCAGCCTAGTGGGGGGTCCCCCCAATGAGCAGTTCTTC.

This clonotype was counted once. This may arise from a read error, as a much more abundant clone is one base away. The chain carries TRBV7-9 and TRBJ2-7; D ambiguous. This CDR3 has 16 amino acids. Trimming cost V 5 bases and J 2 bases, with 19 bases left between them. The germline CDR1 and CDR2 sequences are SEHNR and FQNEAQ (reference sequence). This CDR3 reads CASSGPGYGLAYEQYF. As DNA, the CDR3 is TGTGCCAGCAGCGGTCCGGGTTACGGGCTTGCCTACGAGCAGTACTTC.